This T cell receptor beta chain is from a study of response to subunit inactivated influenza vaccine. Whole-study findings and limits: It was the authors' suggestion that each seasonal influenza vaccination recruits few new T cells.

Regarding this clonotype: Its antigen is not known.

The V gene's germline CDR1 is LGHNA and CDR2 YSLEER. V dropped 1 base and J dropped 1; count of bases not matched to a gene: 9. The CDR3 is 17 amino acids. TCRdb re-called the RT-PCR reads with MiXCR, one entry per CDR3 protein. The sample includes roughly 760,000 distinct CDR3 sequences, 21% of them seen just once. The chain uses TRBV4-3 and TRBJ1-1; 7 bases line up with TRBD1. This clonotype was sampled from a man aged 45-65 years who received an inactivated influenza vaccine. The specimen comprised PBMCs from blood, sampled roughly 5 days after vaccination. CDR3 coding DNA: TGCGCCAGCAGCCAAGGATTCAGGGGGTTAGGGAACACTGAAGCTTTCTTT. Protein sequence: CASSQGFRGLGNTEAFF.